The present T cell receptor beta chain was sequenced within a study of T-cell reconstitution after alpha-beta-depleted transplantation in children. Study-level results: The origin of alpha-beta T cells about two months after transplant was reportedly several hundred expanded graft clones.

The V gene's germline CDR1 is KGHDR and CDR2 SFDVKD. The CDR3 runs to 14 residues. Trimming shortened V by 6 bases and J by 5 bases, and 15 bases separated the two germline ends. Preparation of the TCRbeta library was carried out with unique molecular identifiers. TCRdb ran MiXCR on the PCR reads and lists one entry per CDR3 protein. The data hold 490,000 or so distinct CDR3 sequences, with more than 9% observed a single time. This clonotype was observed a few times. The target antigen is unknown. This receptor was obtained from a child younger than 10 with inherited bone marrow failure, due to receive a stem cell transplant. The rearrangement joins TRBV24-1 to TRBJ2-5; D is possibly TRBD1 or TRBD2 (5 bases each). The source material was PBMCs, sampled before TCRalphabeta/CD19-depleted stem cell transplant. CDR3 nucleotide sequence: TGTGCCACCAGTCGGGGCGGTTGGTCGGAGACCCAGTACTTC. This sequence encodes CATSRGGWSETQYF.